This T cell receptor beta chain emerged from a study of cytomegalovirus exposure and HLA in healthy donors. Vbeta (60) and Jbeta (13) primers were used in the PCR. TCRdb keeps only in-frame clones here, not all; method: immunoSEQ multiplex PCR. The top ten clones hold under 2.5% of a sample with 150,000 to 200,000 clones, roughly three quarters of them seen once. This clonotype was obtained from a woman aged 25 to 39 in good health and CMV-seropositive. Sequencing input: PBMCs.

This CDR3 reads CASSGGQGPSYNSPLHF. Here the CDR3 DNA reads TGTGCCAGCAGTGGCGGACAGGGCCCCTCCTATAATTCACCCCTCCACTTT. This chain joins TRBV2 and TRBJ1-6; TRBD1 matches at 8 bases. From germline, CDR1 is SNHLY and CDR2 FYNNEI. With 4 bases clipped from V and 0 bases from J, the junction kept 5 bases outside the gene matches. The CDR3 is 17 amino acids.